This T cell receptor beta chain was identified during a study of T-cell reconstitution after alpha-beta-depleted transplantation in children. The CDR3 runs 13 residues. Germline loops: CDR1 SQVTM, CDR2 ANQGSEA. V was pared by 2 bases and J by 0 bases, with 7 bases between. Many counts were recorded for this clonotype. The TCRbeta library incorporated unique molecular identifiers. MiXCR, applied by TCRdb to the PCR reads, yields one record per CDR3 protein. The sample includes about 360,000 distinct CDR3 sequences, roughly 14% of them seen just once. The sequence was collected from a human donor who donated a stem cell graft to a child with Fanconi anemia. The chain joins TRBV29-1 to TRBJ1-2, with D unclear. The specimen was PBMCs, collected from the stem cell graft. The CDR3 loop is CSVENRANYGYTF. The CDR3 DNA follows: TGCAGCGTTGAAAACAGAGCTAACTATGGCTACACCTTC.